This is a list of T cell receptor beta chains from one sample in a study of beta chain features in type 1 diabetes. TCRdb's copy holds only in-frame clones and misses some; the assay was immunoSEQ multiplex PCR. The sample carries about 9,400 clones, around three quarters recorded once. Sequencing was carried out using Tregs from blood. Receptors originate from a woman aged 18-29 years in good health. Both conserved end residues are part of each CDR3. A D gene is named only where the DNA matches it firmly. Rows give clone size only sometimes, using once, few, many, or a class for an expanded clone.

clone size	D gene	V gene	J gene	CDR3 DNA	CDR3 protein
few	.	TRBV19	TRBJ2-1	TGTGCCAGTACGAGGGGAGGTGAGCAGTTCTTC	CASTRGGEQFF
.	.	TRBV5-1	TRBJ2-1	TGCGCCAGCAGCTCGCCCCGAGGATCACACCGGGATGAGCAGTTCTTC	CASSSPRGSHRDEQFF
.	.	TRBV7-7	TRBJ2-3	TGTGCCAGCAGCCGCGTCGGAGGGCCGGCAGATACGCAGTATTTT	CASSRVGGPADTQYF
.	.	TRBV7-8	TRBJ1-5	TGTGCCAGCAGCTCCCCATCAGGCAGGGGCAATCAGCCCCAGCATTTT	CASSSPSGRGNQPQHF
few	.	TRBV19	TRBJ2-1	TGTGCCAGTAGTATAGCGACGTCTAGAGATGAGCAGTTCTTC	CASSIATSRDEQFF
.	TRBD1	TRBV7-9	TRBJ2-1	TGTGCCAGCAGCTTCGGGACAGGGCCCCCCAATGAGCAGTTCTTC	CASSFGTGPPNEQFF
.	TRBD1	TRBV7-8	TRBJ2-1	TGTGCCAGCAAGGCGGCACAGGGGGAATACAATGAGCAGTTCTTC	CASKAAQGEYNEQFF
.	.	TRBV28	TRBJ2-1	TGTGCCAGCAGTCCTATTTATGGCCTCGGGACAGAGCAGTTCTTC	CASSPIYGLGTEQFF
.	.	TRBV6-6	TRBJ1-5	TGTGCCAGCAGTTACTCGAGGGCAGGCCATCAGCCCCAGCATTTT	CASSYSRAGHQPQHF
.	TRBD1	TRBV5-1	TRBJ2-7	TGCGCCAGCACGGGACAGGGATACTACGAGCAGTACTTC	CASTGQGYYEQYF
.	.	TRBV18	TRBJ2-1	TGTGCCAGCTCACCCGTCGGTGAGCAGTTCTTC	CASSPVGEQFF
.	.	TRBV4-2	TRBJ2-1	TGTGCCAGCAGCCAAGTAGGGGGGGGCAAGTACAATGAGCAGTTCTTC	CASSQVGGGKYNEQFF
few	TRBD1	TRBV7-9	TRBJ1-4	TGTGCCAGCAGCTTGCGACAGGGGGAGAATGAAAAACTGTTTTTT	CASSLRQGENEKLFF
.	TRBD1	TRBV6-4	TRBJ1-5	TGTGCCAGCAGAAGCGGGACAGGGGGCAGGGGTCAGCCCCAGCATTTT	CASRSGTGGRGQPQHF
.	.	TRBV30	TRBJ2-7	TGTGCCTGGAGTGTGACAGGGAGGTTTATAACCTACGAGCAGTACTTC	CAWSVTGRFITYEQYF
.	TRBD2	TRBV5-1	TRBJ2-2	TGCGCCAGCAGTCGTGTCATAGCGGGAGGGTCCGACGGGGAGCTGTTTTTT	CASSRVIAGGSDGELFF
.	TRBD1	TRBV7-3	TRBJ2-6	TGTGCCAGCAGCACGAGACAGGGATCCGACGGGGCCAACGTCCTGACTTTC	CASSTRQGSDGANVLTF
.	.	TRBV30	TRBJ2-7	TGTGCCTGGAGTGTGGGTAGGGAGGTCTACGAGCAGTACTTC	CAWSVGREVYEQYF
few	.	TRBV7-7	TRBJ2-1	TGTGCCAGCAGCTACTCTAGCGCAGATGAGCAGTTCTTC	CASSYSSADEQFF
.	TRBD1	TRBV30	TRBJ2-7	TGTGCCTGGACACCTATTGGACAGGGGGGTTCCTACGAGCAGTACTTC	CAWTPIGQGGSYEQYF
.	TRBD2	TRBV27	TRBJ2-2	TGTGCCAGCAGTTTATTAGCGGGAGCCGGGGAGCTGTTTTTT	CASSLLAGAGELFF
.	TRBD1	TRBV7-2	TRBJ1-1	TGTGCCAGCAGCGTGACAGGGGGCTGGAACACTGAAGCTTTCTTT	CASSVTGGWNTEAFF
.	TRBD2	TRBV9	TRBJ2-2	TGTGCCAGCAGCTGGGGAGGGTCAAACGGGGAGCTGTTTTTT	CASSWGGSNGELFF
.	TRBD1	TRBV18	TRBJ1-4	TGTGCCAGCTCACCTCCCGGGACAGGTGCGGAAAAACTGTTTTTT	CASSPPGTGAEKLFF
.	TRBD1	TRBV4-2	TRBJ1-1	TGTGCCAGCAGCCAAGGACAGGGGCGATGGACTGAAGCTTTCTTT	CASSQGQGRWTEAFF
.	TRBD1	TRBV14	TRBJ2-5	TGTGCCAGCAGCCAGTCCGACAGGGGGCGGGAGACCCAGTACTTC	CASSQSDRGRETQYF
.	TRBD1	TRBV28	TRBJ1-2	TGTGCCAGCAGGGGGACGGGACAGACCTATGGCTACACCTTC	CASRGTGQTYGYTF
.	.	TRBV7-9	TRBJ1-3	TGTGCCAGCAGCTTAGGGAGGTCTACCTACTCTGGAAACACCATATATTTT	CASSLGRSTYSGNTIYF